This T cell receptor beta chain was sequenced for a study of blood T cells in healthy people across ages. Findings and caveats of the study: Diversity was higher, and naive CD4+ cells more numerous, in long-lived donors than in aged donors. The fall in TCR beta diversity per million T cells was roughly linear with age.

Concerning this clonotype: The target antigen is unknown.

CDR1 and CDR2 (germline): SEHNR, FQNEAQ (reference sequence). CDR3 length equals 15 residues. The use of a sample-barcoded 5' primer and a J-beta primer mix characterized a second PCR of roughly 7 to 11 cycles. Every cDNA molecule carried a tag from a template-switch adaptor bearing 12 random nucleotides. Individual samples furnished no less than 3 million CDR3-containing paired-end reads apiece. TCRdb re-derived calls from the 5' RACE reads in MiXCR, one entry per CDR3 protein. The sample shows hundreds of thousands of distinct CDR3 sequences, roughly 50% of them seen only once. V gene TRBV7-9 combines with J gene TRBJ2-5, with a weak D call TRBD2 (5 bases). The DNA matches TRBJ2-7 better at its end, which makes the J call doubtful. The clonotype originates from an elderly man in good health. The sequencing input was blood. The CDR3 nucleotides are TGTGCCAGCAGCTTATCCCACCGGGGAATCCACGAGCAGTACTTC. Amino acid sequence: CASSLSHRGIHEQYF.